The 9 T cell receptor beta chains below come from one sample, sequenced in a study of T cells in Graves' hyperthyroidism and ophthalmopathy. RNA transcripts were the template for amplifying TCR beta CDR3 regions. HTBI primers drove first-round RT-PCR of the TCR CDR3. TCRdb reprocessed the multiplex PCR reads with MiXCR, giving one entry per CDR3 protein. The table lists nearly 600,000 distinct CDR3 sequences, 14% of them singletons. Sequenced: blood. These receptors originate from a woman aged 18-29 years with Graves' ophthalmopathy.

V and J are TRBV9 and TRBJ2-1, with D unresolved. The CDR3 loop spans 13 amino acids. V lost 0 bases and J lost 6, with 7 bases in between. Germline lookup yields CDR1 SGDLS and CDR2 YYNGEE. DNA of the CDR3: TGTGCCAGCAGCGTAGGTATACTCAATGAGCAGTTCTTC. Translation: CASSVGILNEQFF.

This clonotype has a count of ten or more. This chain connects TRBV4-2 to TRBJ2-7; possibly TRBD2 for D (6 bases). The CDR3 contains 16 residues. Trimming stripped 4 bases from V and 0 bases from J, with 16 bases between. The germline V gene has CDR1 LGHNA and CDR2 YNFKEQ. In DNA, the CDR3 is TGTGCCAGCAGCCCACAAGGAGGGGAGTTCTCCTACGAGCAGTACTTC. This codes for CASSPQGGEFSYEQYF.

This clonotype has a count of ten or more. The rearrangement joins TRBV6-2 or TRBV6-3 to TRBJ1-4; D not certain. The V end was cut by 5 bases, the J end by 6 bases, with 7 bases between. The germline V gene has CDR1 MNHEY and CDR2 SVGEGT. CDR3 length: 12 residues. This CDR3 reads CASSLEDEKLFF. The CDR3 region has the DNA TGTGCCAGCAGTCTGGAAGATGAAAAACTGTTTTTT.

This clonotype was seen more than once but under ten times. The chain uses TRBV28 and TRBJ1-5; 7 bases are a match to TRBD1. Trimming took 7 bases from V and 0 from J; bases not matched to a gene: 9. Germline assignment: CDR1 MDHEN and CDR2 SYDVKM. This CDR3 region has 16 residues. Here the CDR3 reads CASTRGGGFSNQPQHF. In DNA, the CDR3 is TGTGCCAGCACCCGGGGAGGGGGCTTTAGCAATCAGCCCCAGCATTTT.

This clonotype was observed many times. This chain's CDR3 is CSASSGRGNGNEQFF. CDR3 DNA: TGCAGTGCTAGTAGCGGGAGAGGTAATGGCAATGAGCAGTTCTTC. The V and J genes are TRBV20-1 and TRBJ2-1; 9 bases line up with TRBD2. The CDR3 is made up of 15 amino acids. Germline lookup yields CDR1 DFQATT and CDR2 SNEGSKA (reference sequence). V lost 3 bases to trimming and J lost 6 bases; unmatched junction nucleotides: 9.

Ten or more counts support this clonotype. V gene TRBV28 combines with J gene TRBJ2-3, with TRBD1 matching over 8 bases. Germline V gene data show CDR1 as MDHEN and CDR2 as SYDVKM. The CDR3 runs to 12 residues. V gave up 6 bases and J gave up 9 bases; unmatched junction bases: 5. This CDR3 reads CASSLRQGTQYF. For the CDR3, the DNA is TGTGCCAGCAGCCTAAGACAGGGGACGCAGTATTTT.

With regard to this clonotype: The junction differs from germline at one of its ends, possibly a read error. The rearrangement links TRBV7-9 to TRBJ2-3; 11 nucleotides agree with TRBD2. The CDR3 covers 18 residues. Germline loops: CDR1 SEHNR, CDR2 FQNEAQ (reference sequence). Written as DNA, the CDR3 is TGCGCCAGCAGCCAATCCCCTACTAGCGGGAGTCTCACAGATACGCAGTATTTT. This codes for CASSQSPTSGSLTDTQYF.

This clonotype was seen only a few times. The rearrangement links TRBV27 to TRBJ2-7; 8 bases are shared with TRBD1. V gave up 1 base and J gave up 2 bases; unmatched junction bases: 4. This CDR3 comprises 15 residues. Germline CDR1 and CDR2: MNHEY and SMNVEV (reference sequence). The CDR3 protein is CASSLYTGGPYEQYF. The CDR3 nucleotides read TGTGCCAGCAGTTTATACACAGGGGGGCCCTACGAGCAGTACTTC.

This clonotype occurred many times. The genes are TRBV7-9 and TRBJ2-1; perhaps D is TRBD1 or TRBD2 (6 bases each). Germline CDR1 and CDR2: SEHNR and FQNEAQ (reference sequence). With 7 bases removed from V and 1 base from J, the gap between germline ends came to 17 bases. This CDR3 is 16 amino acids long. CDR3: CASTPEGGISYNEQFF. The CDR3 nucleotides read TGTGCCAGCACCCCAGAGGGGGGTATTTCCTACAATGAGCAGTTCTTC.